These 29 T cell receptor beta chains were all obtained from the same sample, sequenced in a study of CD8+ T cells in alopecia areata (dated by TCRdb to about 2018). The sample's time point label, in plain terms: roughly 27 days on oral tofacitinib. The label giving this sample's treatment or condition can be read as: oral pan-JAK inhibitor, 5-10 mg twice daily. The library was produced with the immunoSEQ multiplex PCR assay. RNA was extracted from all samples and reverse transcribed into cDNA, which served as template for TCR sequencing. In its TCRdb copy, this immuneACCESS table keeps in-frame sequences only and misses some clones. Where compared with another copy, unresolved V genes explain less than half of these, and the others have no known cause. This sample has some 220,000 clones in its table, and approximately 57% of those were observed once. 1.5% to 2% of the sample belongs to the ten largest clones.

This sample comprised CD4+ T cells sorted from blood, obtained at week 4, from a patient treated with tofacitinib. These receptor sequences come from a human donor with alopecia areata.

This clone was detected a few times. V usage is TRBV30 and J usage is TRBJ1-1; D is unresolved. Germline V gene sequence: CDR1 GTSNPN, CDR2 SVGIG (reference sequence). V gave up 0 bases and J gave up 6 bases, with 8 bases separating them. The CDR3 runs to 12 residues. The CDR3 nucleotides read TGTGCCTGGAGTGTAAAGAGGGCTGAAGCTTTCTTT. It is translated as CAWSVKRAEAFF. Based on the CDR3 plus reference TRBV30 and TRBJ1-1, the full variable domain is SQTIHQWPATLVQPVGSPLSLECTVEGTSNPNLYWYRQAAGRGLQLLFYSVGIGQISSEVPQNLSASRPQDRQFILSSKKLLLSDSGFYLCAWSVKRAEAFFGQGTRLTVV.

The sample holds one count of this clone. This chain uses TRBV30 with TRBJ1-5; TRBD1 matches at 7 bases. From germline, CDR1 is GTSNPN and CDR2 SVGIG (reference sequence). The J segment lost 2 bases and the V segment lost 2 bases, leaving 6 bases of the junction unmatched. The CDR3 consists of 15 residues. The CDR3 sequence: CAWSLRGTGNQPQHF. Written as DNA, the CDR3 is TGTGCCTGGAGTTTACGGGGGACAGGCAATCAGCCCCAGCATTTT.

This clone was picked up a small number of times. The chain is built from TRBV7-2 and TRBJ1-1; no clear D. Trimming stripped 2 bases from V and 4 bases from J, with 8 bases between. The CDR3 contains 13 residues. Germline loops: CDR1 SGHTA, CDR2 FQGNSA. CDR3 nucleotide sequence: TGTGCCAGCAGCTTAAAGGGTAGCACTGAAGCTTTCTTT. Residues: CASSLKGSTEAFF.

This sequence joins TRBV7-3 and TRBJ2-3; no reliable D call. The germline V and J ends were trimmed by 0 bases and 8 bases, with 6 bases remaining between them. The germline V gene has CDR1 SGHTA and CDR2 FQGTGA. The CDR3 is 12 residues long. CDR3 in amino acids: CASSLTGGTQYF. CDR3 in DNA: TGTGCCAGCAGCTTAACTGGCGGTACGCAGTATTTT.

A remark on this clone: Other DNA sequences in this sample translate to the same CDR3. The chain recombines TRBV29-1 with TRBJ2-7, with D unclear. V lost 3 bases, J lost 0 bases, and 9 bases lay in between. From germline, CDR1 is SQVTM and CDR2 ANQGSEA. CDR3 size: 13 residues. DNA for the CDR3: TGCAGCGTTGATTTGGCAGGCTCCTACGAGCAGTACTTC. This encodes CSVDLAGSYEQYF.

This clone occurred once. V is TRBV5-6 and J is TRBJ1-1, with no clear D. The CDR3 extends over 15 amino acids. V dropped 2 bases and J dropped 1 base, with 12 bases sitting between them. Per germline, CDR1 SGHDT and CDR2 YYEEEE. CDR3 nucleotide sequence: TGTGCCAGCAGCTTTAGCGTTGGGCCGAACACTGAAGCTTTCTTT. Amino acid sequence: CASSFSVGPNTEAFF.

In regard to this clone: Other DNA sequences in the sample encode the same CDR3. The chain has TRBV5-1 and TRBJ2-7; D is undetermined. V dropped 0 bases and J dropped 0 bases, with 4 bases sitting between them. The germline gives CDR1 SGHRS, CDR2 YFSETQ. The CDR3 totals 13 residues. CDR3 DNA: TGCGCCAGCAGCTTGGGGGCCTCCTACGAGCAGTACTTC. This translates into CASSLGASYEQYF.

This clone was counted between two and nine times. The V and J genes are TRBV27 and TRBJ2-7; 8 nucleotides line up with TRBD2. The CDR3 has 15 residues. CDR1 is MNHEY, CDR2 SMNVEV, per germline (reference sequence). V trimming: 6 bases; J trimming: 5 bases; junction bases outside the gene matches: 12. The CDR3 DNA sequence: TGTGCCAGCAGCCTAGCGGGCCGGGGCTTCGACGAGCAGTACTTC. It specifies CASSLAGRGFDEQYF.

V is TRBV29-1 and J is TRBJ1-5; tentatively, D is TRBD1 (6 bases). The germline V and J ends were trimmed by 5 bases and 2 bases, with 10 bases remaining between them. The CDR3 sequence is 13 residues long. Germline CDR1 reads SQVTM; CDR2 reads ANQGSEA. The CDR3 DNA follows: TGCAGCGTTCACCCAGGGGGCAATCAGCCCCAGCATTTT. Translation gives CSVHPGGNQPQHF.

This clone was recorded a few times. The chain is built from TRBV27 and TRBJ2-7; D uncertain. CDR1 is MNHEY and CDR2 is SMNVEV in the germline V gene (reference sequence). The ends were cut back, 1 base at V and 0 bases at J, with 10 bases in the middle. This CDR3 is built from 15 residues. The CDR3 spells CASSLWGSLSYEQYF. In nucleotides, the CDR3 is TGTGCCAGCAGTTTATGGGGATCCCTCTCCTACGAGCAGTACTTC.

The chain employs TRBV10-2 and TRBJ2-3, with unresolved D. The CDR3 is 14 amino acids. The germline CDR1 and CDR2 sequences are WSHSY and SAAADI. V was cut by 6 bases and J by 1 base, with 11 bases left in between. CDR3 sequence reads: CASRTPAGTDTQYF. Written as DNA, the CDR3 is TGCGCCAGCAGGACCCCCGCCGGCACAGATACGCAGTATTTT.

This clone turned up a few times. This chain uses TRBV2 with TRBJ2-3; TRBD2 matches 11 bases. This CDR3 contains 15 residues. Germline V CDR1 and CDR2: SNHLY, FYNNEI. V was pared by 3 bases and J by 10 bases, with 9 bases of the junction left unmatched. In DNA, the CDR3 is TGTGCCAGCAGTGAGGTAGCGGGGGGGCTGGTGGCGCAGTATTTT. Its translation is CASSEVAGGLVAQYF.

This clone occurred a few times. DNA of the CDR3: TGTGCCAGCAGCTTAGCTGGACAGGGGAGATACGAGCAGTACTTC. This gives the protein CASSLAGQGRYEQYF. V gene TRBV7-2 combines with J gene TRBJ2-7, with 9 positions matching TRBD1. CDR1 is SGHTA, CDR2 FQGNSA, per germline. J gave up 4 bases and V 0 bases, and 4 bases lay outside the gene matches. This CDR3 spans 15 amino acids.

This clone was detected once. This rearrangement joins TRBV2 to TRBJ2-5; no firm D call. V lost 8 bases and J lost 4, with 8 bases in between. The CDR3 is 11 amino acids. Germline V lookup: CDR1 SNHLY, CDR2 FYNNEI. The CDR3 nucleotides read TGTGCCAGCCTGCTAGGAGAGACCCAGTACTTC. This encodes CASLLGETQYF.

The CDR3 region has the DNA TGTGCCTGGAGTCACCGGGACTACGAGCAGTACTTC. It translates to CAWSHRDYEQYF. V and J are TRBV30 and TRBJ2-7, with a tentative D call TRBD2 (5 bases). The V gene lost 2 bases and the J gene lost 3 bases, with 8 bases spanning the gap. This CDR3 comprises 12 residues. Per germline, CDR1 GTSNPN and CDR2 SVGIG (reference sequence).

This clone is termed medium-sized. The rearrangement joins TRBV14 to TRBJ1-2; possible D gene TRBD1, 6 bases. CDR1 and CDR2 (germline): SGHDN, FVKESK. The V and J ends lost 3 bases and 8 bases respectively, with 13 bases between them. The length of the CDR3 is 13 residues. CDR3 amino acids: CASSQSGRGGYTF. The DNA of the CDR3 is TGTGCCAGCAGCCAGAGTGGCAGGGGAGGCTACACCTTC.

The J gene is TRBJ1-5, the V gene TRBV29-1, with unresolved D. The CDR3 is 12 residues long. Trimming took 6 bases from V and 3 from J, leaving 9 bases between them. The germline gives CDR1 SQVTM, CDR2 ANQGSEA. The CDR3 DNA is TGCAGCGTGGGAGCTATCAATCAGCCCCAGCATTTT. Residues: CSVGAINQPQHF.

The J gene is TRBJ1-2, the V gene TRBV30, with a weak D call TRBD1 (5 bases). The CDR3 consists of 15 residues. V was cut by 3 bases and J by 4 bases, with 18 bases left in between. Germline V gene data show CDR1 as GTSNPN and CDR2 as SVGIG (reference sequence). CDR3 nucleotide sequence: TGTGCCTGGAGGGCAAGGGGTAGTCTCATCTATGGCTACACCTTC. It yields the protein CAWRARGSLIYGYTF.

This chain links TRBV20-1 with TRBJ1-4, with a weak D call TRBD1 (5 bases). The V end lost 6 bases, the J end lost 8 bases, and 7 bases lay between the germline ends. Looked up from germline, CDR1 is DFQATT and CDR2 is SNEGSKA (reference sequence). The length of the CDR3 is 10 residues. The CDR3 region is CSAREEKLFF. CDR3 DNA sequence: TGCAGTGCCAGGGAGGAAAAACTGTTTTTT.

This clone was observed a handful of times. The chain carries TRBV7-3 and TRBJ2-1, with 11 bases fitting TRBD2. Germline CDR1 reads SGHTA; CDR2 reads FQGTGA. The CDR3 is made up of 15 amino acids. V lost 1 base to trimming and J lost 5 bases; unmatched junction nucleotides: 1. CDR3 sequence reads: CASSLRLAGHNEQFF. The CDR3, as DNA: TGTGCCAGCAGCTTAAGACTAGCGGGGCACAATGAGCAGTTCTTC.

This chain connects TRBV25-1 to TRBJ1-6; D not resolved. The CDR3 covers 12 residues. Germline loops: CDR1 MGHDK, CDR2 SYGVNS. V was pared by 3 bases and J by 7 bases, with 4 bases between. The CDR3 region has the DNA TGTGCCAGCAGTGACACCAATTCACCCCTCCACTTT. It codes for CASSDTNSPLHF.

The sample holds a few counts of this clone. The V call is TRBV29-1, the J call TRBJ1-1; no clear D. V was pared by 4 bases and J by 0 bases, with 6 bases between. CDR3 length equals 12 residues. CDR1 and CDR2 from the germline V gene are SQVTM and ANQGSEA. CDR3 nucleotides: TGCAGCGTTGCCCGACTGAACACTGAAGCTTTCTTT. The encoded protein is CSVARLNTEAFF.

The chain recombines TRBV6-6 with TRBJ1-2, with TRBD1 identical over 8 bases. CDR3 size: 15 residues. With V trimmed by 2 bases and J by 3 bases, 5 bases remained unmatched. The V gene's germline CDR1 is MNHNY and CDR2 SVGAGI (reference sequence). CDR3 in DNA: TGTGCCAGCAGTTACGGACAGGGAGTTGACTATGGCTACACCTTC. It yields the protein CASSYGQGVDYGYTF.

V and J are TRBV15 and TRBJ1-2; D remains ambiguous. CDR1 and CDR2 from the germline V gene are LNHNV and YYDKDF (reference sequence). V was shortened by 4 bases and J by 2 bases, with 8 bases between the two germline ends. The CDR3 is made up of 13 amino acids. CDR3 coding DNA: TGTGCCACCAGCACAGGTGACAACTATGGCTACACCTTC. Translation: CATSTGDNYGYTF.

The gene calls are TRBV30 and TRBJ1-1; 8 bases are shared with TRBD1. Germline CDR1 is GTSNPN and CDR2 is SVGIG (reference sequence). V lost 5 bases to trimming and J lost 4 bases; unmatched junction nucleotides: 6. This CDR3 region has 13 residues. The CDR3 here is CAWEQGGVTEAFF. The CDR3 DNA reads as TGTGCCTGGGAACAGGGGGGTGTCACTGAAGCTTTCTTT.

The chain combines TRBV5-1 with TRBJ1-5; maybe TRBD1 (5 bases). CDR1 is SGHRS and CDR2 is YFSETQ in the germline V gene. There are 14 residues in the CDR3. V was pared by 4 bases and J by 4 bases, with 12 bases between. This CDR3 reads CASSPGTKNQPQHF. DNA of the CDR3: TGCGCCAGCAGCCCCGGGACGAAAAATCAGCCCCAGCATTTT.

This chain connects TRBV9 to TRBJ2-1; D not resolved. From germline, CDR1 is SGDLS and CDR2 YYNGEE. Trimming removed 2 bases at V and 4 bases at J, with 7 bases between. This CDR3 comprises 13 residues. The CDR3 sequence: CASSVETYNEQFF. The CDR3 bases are TGTGCCAGCAGCGTTGAGACTTACAATGAGCAGTTCTTC.

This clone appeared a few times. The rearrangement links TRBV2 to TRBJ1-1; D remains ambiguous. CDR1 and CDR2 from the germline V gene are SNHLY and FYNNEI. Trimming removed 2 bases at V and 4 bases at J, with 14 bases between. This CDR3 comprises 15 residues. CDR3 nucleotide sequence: TGTGCCAGCAGTGAAACGAGCGTCGCGCTCACTGAAGCTTTCTTT. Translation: CASSETSVALTEAFF.

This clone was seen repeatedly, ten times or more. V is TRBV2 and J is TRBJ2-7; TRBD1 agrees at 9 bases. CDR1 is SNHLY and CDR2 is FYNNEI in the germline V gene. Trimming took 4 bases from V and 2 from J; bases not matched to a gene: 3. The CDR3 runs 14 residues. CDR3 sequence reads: CASSGQGGPYEQYF. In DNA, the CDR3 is TGTGCCAGCAGTGGACAGGGGGGACCCTACGAGCAGTACTTC. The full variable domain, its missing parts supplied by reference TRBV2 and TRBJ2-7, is EPEVTQTPSHQVTQMGQEVILRCVPISNHLYFYWYRQILGQKVEFLVSFYNNEISEKSEIFDDQFSVERPDGSNFTLKIRSTKLEDSAMYFCASSGQGGPYEQYFGPGTRLTVT.